The source of this T cell receptor beta chain is a study of shared clonotypes between healthy human individuals. Findings and limits, study-wide: In the sorted subsets, rarefaction showed sequencing was incomplete despite large depth.

The germline V and J ends were trimmed by 3 bases and 8 bases, with 11 bases remaining between them. This CDR3 region has 13 residues. CDR1 and CDR2 (germline): SGHAT, FQNNGV. Concerning this clone itself: Its antigen is not identified.

Execution of the assay was at deep level. Libraries were prepared by immunoSEQ multiplex PCR; TCRdb keeps only in-frame clonotypes and omits some of them. The top ten hold more than 0.95% of the sample, which has about 2 million clones, about 95% seen once. Naivety among CD8 cells was defined by CD45RO negativity and positive CCR7 selection, thereby excluding terminally differentiated effector memory CD45RA+ cells. The sample taken for sequencing was naive CD8+ T cells sorted from blood. This TCR was recovered from a man between 18 and 29 years old in good health. The chain links TRBV11-2 to TRBJ2-1, with D perhaps TRBD1 or TRBD2 (5 bases each). CDR3: CASSFGTAHEQFF. CDR3 nucleotide sequence: TGTGCCAGCAGCTTTGGGACCGCTCATGAGCAGTTCTTC.